These T cell receptor beta chains were read from a single sample in a study of early T cells in non-severe SARS-CoV-2 infection. Via MiXCR, TCRdb re-called the 5' RACE reads, giving one row per CDR3 protein. The table lists tens of thousands of distinct CDR3 sequences, roughly 12% of them singletons, with more than 4.5% in the top ten. The sample was whole blood. The receptors come from an adult who was a healthcare worker with PCR-confirmed SARS-CoV-2 infection or an uninfected control (not recorded which). CDR3s include the opening cysteine and the closing phenylalanine or tryptophan. D genes are given only for firm matches. Expanded clones get a size class; other rows say once, few or many, or leave the size out.

D: NA; length: 14; V: TRBV20-1; J: TRBJ2-6; size: NA; DNA: TGCAGTGCTAGAAAGAAATCTGGGGCCAACGTCCTGACTTTC; CDR3: CSARKKSGANVLTF
D: TRBD2; length: 14; V: TRBV2; J: TRBJ2-3; size: few; DNA: TGTGCCAGCAAAGCTAGCGGGGTCACGGATACGCAGTATTTT; CDR3: CASKASGVTDTQYF
D: TRBD2; length: 16; V: TRBV12-3/TRBV12-4; J: TRBJ2-3; size: few; DNA: TGTGCCAGCACCCACCGACTAGCGGTGAGTGGGGATACGCAGTATTTT; CDR3: CASTHRLAVSGDTQYF
D: NA; length: 15; V: TRBV30; J: TRBJ1-1; size: many; DNA: TGTGCCTGGAGTGGAACTACAGGGCTGGGGACTGAAGCTTTCTTT; CDR3: CAWSGTTGLGTEAFF
D: TRBD2; length: 13; V: TRBV6-6; J: TRBJ2-7; size: many; DNA: TGTGCCAGCGGGACGGGACTATCATACGAGCAGTACTTC; CDR3: CASGTGLSYEQYF
D: NA; length: 14; V: TRBV11-1; J: TRBJ2-7; size: NA; DNA: TGTGCCAGCAGCCCCCGGATATTAGGAGACGAGCAGTACTTC; CDR3: CASSPRILGDEQYF
D: NA; length: 13; V: TRBV6-4; J: TRBJ2-7; size: few; DNA: TGTGCCAGCAGAAAGGCCCCGGGCTACGAGCAGTACTTC; CDR3: CASRKAPGYEQYF
D: NA; length: 15; V: TRBV7-8; J: TRBJ2-3; size: many; DNA: TGTGCCAGCAGCCCCCTAGACCTGGGTACAGATACGCAGTATTTT; CDR3: CASSPLDLGTDTQYF
D: TRBD1; length: 15; V: TRBV7-9; J: TRBJ2-3; size: many; DNA: TGTGCCAGCAGCCCTGGGACAGGAGACACAGATACGCAGTATTTT; CDR3: CASSPGTGDTDTQYF
D: TRBD1; length: 14; V: TRBV7-9; J: TRBJ2-7; size: NA; DNA: TGTGCCAGCAGCCGGGGACAGCAGACTAACGAGCAGTACTTC; CDR3: CASSRGQQTNEQYF